Shown below are 2 T cell receptor beta chains from a single sample sequenced in a study of cytomegalovirus exposure and HLA in healthy donors. The PCR made use of 60 Vbeta and 13 Jbeta primers. Assay used: immunoSEQ multiplex PCR; TCRdb lists only in-frame clones, some missing. The table for this sample gives 150,000 to 200,000 clones. Sequencing input: PBMCs. Receptors were obtained from a man aged 25 to 45 in good health and CMV-seronegative.

This sequence joins TRBV7-8 and TRBJ1-3, with D unclear. Per the germline V gene, CDR1 is SGHVS and CDR2 is FQNEAQ. Deletions cut 5 bases from V and 0 bases from J, with 14 bases between. The CDR3 extends over 16 amino acids. The CDR3 coding sequence is TGTGCCAGCAGCATTGAGGGCTACCGCTCTGGAAACACCATATATTTT. Protein sequence: CASSIEGYRSGNTIYF.

The chain couples TRBV2 to TRBJ1-2, with D perhaps TRBD1 (6 bases). Trimming took off 6 bases at V and 5 bases at J, with 10 bases between the two ends. The germline CDR1 and CDR2 sequences are SNHLY and FYNNEI. This CDR3 is 12 amino acids long. The CDR3 spells CASRTGGYGYTF. In DNA, the CDR3 is TGTGCCAGCAGGACAGGTGGTTATGGCTACACCTTC. Looking up the rest from reference TRBV2 and TRBJ1-2 gives the full variable domain: EPEVTQTPSHQVTQMGQEVILRCVPISNHLYFYWYRQILGQKVEFLVSFYNNEISEKSEIFDDQFSVERPDGSNFTLKIRSTKLEDSAMYFCASRTGGYGYTFGSGTRLTVV.